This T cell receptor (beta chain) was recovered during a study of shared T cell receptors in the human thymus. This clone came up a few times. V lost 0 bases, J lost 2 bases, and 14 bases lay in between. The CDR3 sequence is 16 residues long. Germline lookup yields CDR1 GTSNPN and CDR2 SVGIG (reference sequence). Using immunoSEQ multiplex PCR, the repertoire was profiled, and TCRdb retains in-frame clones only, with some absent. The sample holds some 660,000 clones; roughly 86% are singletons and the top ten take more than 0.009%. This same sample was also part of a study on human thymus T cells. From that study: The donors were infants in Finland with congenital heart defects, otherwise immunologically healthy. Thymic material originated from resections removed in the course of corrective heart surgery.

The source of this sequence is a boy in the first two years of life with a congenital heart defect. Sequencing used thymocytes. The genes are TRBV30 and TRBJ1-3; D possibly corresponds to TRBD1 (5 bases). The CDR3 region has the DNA TGTGCCTGGAGTGTAGGAGGGGAGAGCACTGGAAACACCATATATTTT. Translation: CAWSVGGESTGNTIYF.